This T cell receptor beta chain was documented in a study of T cells in tuberculosis. Study context: In South Africa, adults with active tuberculosis were compared with IGRA-negative and latently infected IGRA-positive adolescents. Notes on the study in general: Smaller distances to GMM-specific TCRs suggested their expansion in active tuberculosis. The TCR-beta difference was not significant; alpha differences partly reflected length.

The germline V gene encodes CDR1 ENHRY and CDR2 SYGVKD. This CDR3 spans 16 amino acids. V was clipped by 4 bases and J by 5 bases; unmatched bases: 10. Data came from immunoSEQ multiplex PCR; TCRdb stores just in-frame clones and leaves some out. The sample yields about 30,000 clones, just under 97% seen once. Only one count was recorded for this clone. Its antigen is not identified. Sequencing was performed on PBMCs. The receptor was isolated from a donor under 30 with latent tuberculosis or without tuberculosis infection. The chain carries TRBV10-3 and TRBJ2-3, with TRBD2 matching 9 bases. Written as DNA, the CDR3 is TGTGCCATCAGTGTTCGTGCGGGGGGGCCAGGAGATACGCAGTATTTT. Translating it yields CAISVRAGGPGDTQYF.